The rows below give T cell receptor beta chains drawn from one sample of a study of shared clonotypes between healthy human individuals. Sequenced by immunoSEQ multiplex PCR; TCRdb stores in-frame clones only, minus some. The sample consists of fewer than 850,000 clones, less than 95% of them appearing once. The sequenced material came from memory CD8+ T cells from PBMCs. Receptors originate from a man between 18 and 35 years old in good health. Some clones in this sample may be carry-over from other donors' samples. Both conserved end residues are part of each CDR3. D genes are given only for firm matches. The size entry is marked missing in some rows and otherwise reads once, few, many or a size class.

V: TRBV9; size: NA; J: TRBJ1-1; D: TRBD1; length: 14; DNA: TGTGCCAGCAGCGTTCAGGGGGGGAACACTGAAGCTTTCTTT; CDR3: CASSVQGGNTEAFF
V: TRBV14; size: NA; J: TRBJ2-3; D: NA; length: 13; DNA: TGTGCCAGCAGCCTCCTGGCCGGAGATACGCAGTATTTT; CDR3: CASSLLAGDTQYF
V: TRBV10-3; size: NA; J: TRBJ2-1; D: TRBD2; length: 15; DNA: TGTGCCATCAGTGTCCGGGGGAGGGGAGGCGATGAGCAGTTCTTC; CDR3: CAISVRGRGGDEQFF
V: TRBV7-7; size: NA; J: TRBJ2-1; D: TRBD2; length: 15; DNA: TGTGCCAGCAGCTTTGGGGCTAGCGGGGACAATGAGCAGTTCTTC; CDR3: CASSFGASGDNEQFF
V: TRBV2; size: NA; J: TRBJ1-1; D: TRBD1; length: 20; DNA: TGTGCCAGCAGTGAACCGTTACTCGCGGACAGGGGGCCGGGAGGTACTGAAGCTTTCTTT; CDR3: CASSEPLLADRGPGGTEAFF
V: TRBV4-1; size: NA; J: TRBJ1-1; D: TRBD1; length: 14; DNA: TGCGCCAGCAGCCAATGGACAGGGGGCACTGAAGCTTTCTTT; CDR3: CASSQWTGGTEAFF
V: TRBV4-3; size: NA; J: TRBJ1-1; D: NA; length: 13; DNA: TGCGCCAGCAGCCAGGTCTTGAACACTGAAGCTTTCTTT; CDR3: CASSQVLNTEAFF
V: TRBV28; size: NA; J: TRBJ1-2; D: TRBD1; length: 17; DNA: TGTGCCAGCAGTTTCGACCCGCAGGGGGCTCCTAACTATGGCTACACCTTC; CDR3: CASSFDPQGAPNYGYTF
V: TRBV6-1; size: NA; J: TRBJ1-2; D: TRBD1; length: 14; DNA: TGTGCCAGCAGTCCAGGGGGCGGTTACTATGGCTACACCTTC; CDR3: CASSPGGGYYGYTF
V: TRBV6-6; size: NA; J: TRBJ2-2; D: TRBD2; length: 14; DNA: TGTGCCAGCAGTTGGACTAGCTCGAACGGGGAGCTGTTTTTT; CDR3: CASSWTSSNGELFF
V: TRBV27; size: NA; J: TRBJ2-7; D: TRBD1; length: 14; DNA: TGTGCCAGCAGTTTCTCAACAGGGGTCAGCGAGCAGTACTTC; CDR3: CASSFSTGVSEQYF
V: TRBV11-2; size: few; J: TRBJ1-1; D: NA; length: 14; DNA: TGTGCCAGCAGCGTTTACGGGGTAGGGACTGAAGCTTTCTTT; CDR3: CASSVYGVGTEAFF
V: TRBV27; size: NA; J: TRBJ2-3; D: NA; length: 13; DNA: TGTGCCAGCAGTTTAGACTGGGCAGATACGCAGTATTTT; CDR3: CASSLDWADTQYF
V: TRBV28; size: NA; J: TRBJ1-5; D: NA; length: 13; DNA: TGTGCCAGCACCTTAGGAGGGGATCAGCCCCAGCATTTT; CDR3: CASTLGGDQPQHF
V: TRBV5-1; size: NA; J: TRBJ2-7; D: TRBD2; length: 14; DNA: TGCGCCAGCAGCTTGGGCGGGAGGGACTACGAGCAGTACTTC; CDR3: CASSLGGRDYEQYF
V: TRBV4-3; size: NA; J: TRBJ2-7; D: NA; length: 18; DNA: TGCGCCAGCAGCCAGGATTTATTTCGGGAAGTTAGCTCCTACGAGCAGTACTTC; CDR3: CASSQDLFREVSSYEQYF
V: TRBV7-9; size: NA; J: TRBJ2-1; D: TRBD2; length: 15; DNA: TGTGCCAGCAGCGCTGGCGGGAGCTCCTACAATGAGCAGTTCTTC; CDR3: CASSAGGSSYNEQFF
V: TRBV4-1; size: NA; J: TRBJ2-5; D: TRBD1; length: 16; DNA: TGCGCCAGCAGCCAAGATCGTAGGACAGGAGGCGAGACCCAGTACTTC; CDR3: CASSQDRRTGGETQYF
V: TRBV13; size: NA; J: TRBJ1-1; D: TRBD1; length: 17; DNA: TGTGCCAGCAGCCCCGGTGGGACAGGGGGGCGGGGCACTGAAGCTTTCTTT; CDR3: CASSPGGTGGRGTEAFF
V: TRBV27; size: NA; J: TRBJ2-5; D: NA; length: 11; DNA: TGTGCCAGCACCTTGGGGGAGACCCAGTACTTC; CDR3: CASTLGETQYF
V: TRBV28; size: NA; J: TRBJ2-7; D: NA; length: 14; DNA: TGTGCCAGCAGTCAGGACGGGAGCTCCTACGAGCAGTACTTC; CDR3: CASSQDGSSYEQYF
V: TRBV28; size: NA; J: TRBJ1-3; D: NA; length: 13; DNA: TGTGCCAGCAGTCTTCGGTTAGGAAACACCATATATTTT; CDR3: CASSLRLGNTIYF
V: TRBV27; size: NA; J: TRBJ1-2; D: TRBD1; length: 13; DNA: TGTGCCAGCAGCTACCAGGGGGGCTATGGCTACACCTTC; CDR3: CASSYQGGYGYTF
V: TRBV19; size: NA; J: TRBJ1-1; D: NA; length: 16; DNA: TGTGCCAGTATCTTTCCTCGGGGGACCGGATGGACTGAAGCTTTCTTT; CDR3: CASIFPRGTGWTEAFF
V: TRBV13; size: NA; J: TRBJ1-2; D: NA; length: 12; DNA: TGTGCCAGCAGCCGTGGGTTCTCTGGCTACACCTTC; CDR3: CASSRGFSGYTF
V: TRBV10-3; size: NA; J: TRBJ2-3; D: NA; length: 11; DNA: TGTGCCATCAGGGAGATAGATACGCAGTATTTT; CDR3: CAIREIDTQYF
V: TRBV19; size: NA; J: TRBJ1-5; D: TRBD1; length: 17; DNA: TGTGCCAGTAGTTCCCGGGACAGGGGAGTCGGCAATCAGCCCCAGCATTTT; CDR3: CASSSRDRGVGNQPQHF
V: TRBV10-3; size: NA; J: TRBJ2-2; D: TRBD1; length: 14; DNA: TGTGCCATCAGCCCCGGGACAGCCACCGGGGAGCTGTTTTTT; CDR3: CAISPGTATGELFF
V: TRBV6-1; size: NA; J: TRBJ2-7; D: TRBD2; length: 16; DNA: TGTGCCAGCAGTGCCAATAGCGGGGGTTGGGTGGGGGAGCAGTACTTC; CDR3: CASSANSGGWVGEQYF
V: TRBV7-6; size: NA; J: TRBJ2-7; D: NA; length: 13; DNA: TGTGCCAGCAGCTTAGGGTGGGGCTACGAGCAGTACTTC; CDR3: CASSLGWGYEQYF
V: TRBV28; size: NA; J: TRBJ1-3; D: TRBD1; length: 17; DNA: TGTGCCAGCAGTCTATCAGGGGGCGCAGGATCTGGAAACACCATATATTTT; CDR3: CASSLSGGAGSGNTIYF
V: TRBV29-1; size: NA; J: TRBJ2-1; D: NA; length: 13; DNA: TGCAGCGGTGCTCAGGGGTTGGGCAATGAGCAGTTCTTC; CDR3: CSGAQGLGNEQFF
V: TRBV19; size: NA; J: TRBJ2-1; D: TRBD2; length: 15; DNA: TGTGCCAGTAGTTTGGGACTAGCGGTGGGGAATGAGCAGTTCTTC; CDR3: CASSLGLAVGNEQFF
V: TRBV6-5; size: NA; J: TRBJ1-2; D: NA; length: 14; DNA: TGTGCCAGCAGTTACGGGGAGTCGGCCTATGGCTACACCTTC; CDR3: CASSYGESAYGYTF
V: TRBV4-1; size: NA; J: TRBJ2-5; D: NA; length: 16; DNA: TGCGCCAGCAGCCAAGATTGGCCTGGCGACCAAGAGACCCAGTACTTC; CDR3: CASSQDWPGDQETQYF
V: TRBV19; size: NA; J: TRBJ2-2; D: NA; length: 16; DNA: TGTGCCAGTAGTAACCGACGGGACTCCAACACCGGGGAGCTGTTTTTT; CDR3: CASSNRRDSNTGELFF
V: TRBV28; size: NA; J: TRBJ2-7; D: TRBD2; length: 18; DNA: TGTGCCAGCAGTCCCGCCCTTAGACTAGCGGGATACTCCTACGAGCAGTACTTC; CDR3: CASSPALRLAGYSYEQYF
V: TRBV4-1; size: NA; J: TRBJ2-7; D: NA; length: 16; DNA: TGCGCCAGCAGCCAAGCTGTCACAGGACTTTCCTACGAGCAGTACTTC; CDR3: CASSQAVTGLSYEQYF
V: TRBV15; size: once; J: TRBJ2-7; D: NA; length: 13; DNA: TGTGCCACCAGCAGAGAGACAGTCTACGAGCAGTACTTC; CDR3: CATSRETVYEQYF
V: TRBV7-9; size: NA; J: TRBJ2-7; D: TRBD1; length: 15; DNA: TGTGCCAGCAGCTTAACGGACAGGGGAGCCTACGAGCAGTACTTC; CDR3: CASSLTDRGAYEQYF
V: TRBV19; size: NA; J: TRBJ1-1; D: NA; length: 15; DNA: TGTGCCAGTAGTCGCAGGGACACCTGGGGCACTGAAGCTTTCTTT; CDR3: CASSRRDTWGTEAFF
V: TRBV7-6; size: NA; J: TRBJ2-5; D: TRBD1; length: 17; DNA: TGTGCCAGCAGCTGGACGACAGGGGATCTGATATTCGAGACCCAGTACTTC; CDR3: CASSWTTGDLIFETQYF
V: TRBV9; size: NA; J: TRBJ1-2; D: TRBD1; length: 14; DNA: TGTGCCAGCACCCGACAGGGTCTACCATATGGCTACACCTTC; CDR3: CASTRQGLPYGYTF
V: TRBV7-6; size: NA; J: TRBJ2-3; D: NA; length: 14; DNA: TGTGCCAGCAGCTTAGTATGGTCCCCAGATACGCAGTATTTT; CDR3: CASSLVWSPDTQYF
V: TRBV5-4; size: NA; J: TRBJ2-7; D: TRBD2; length: 17; DNA: TGTGCCAGCAGCTTGCCCCCCCCTAGCGGGTACTCCTACGAGCAGTACTTC; CDR3: CASSLPPPSGYSYEQYF
V: TRBV2; size: NA; J: TRBJ2-3; D: TRBD2; length: 14; DNA: TGTGCCAGCAGACCCAGGACTAGCGGAGATACGCAGTATTTT; CDR3: CASRPRTSGDTQYF
V: TRBV6-5; size: NA; J: TRBJ1-2; D: NA; length: 16; DNA: TGTGCCAGCAGTTACTCGGTAACCGGTACAGGATATGGCTACACCTTC; CDR3: CASSYSVTGTGYGYTF
V: TRBV27; size: NA; J: TRBJ1-5; D: NA; length: 15; DNA: TGTGCCAGCAGCATAGACCGGGACGGCAATCAGCCCCAGCATTTT; CDR3: CASSIDRDGNQPQHF
V: TRBV7-8; size: NA; J: TRBJ1-1; D: NA; length: 12; DNA: TGTGCCAGCAGCCCATCGAACACTGAAGCTTTCTTT; CDR3: CASSPSNTEAFF
V: TRBV7-9; size: NA; J: TRBJ1-4; D: NA; length: 15; DNA: TGTGCCAGCAGCTCTCTAGACGGACCCCTTGAAAAACTGTTTTTT; CDR3: CASSSLDGPLEKLFF
V: TRBV6-1; size: once; J: TRBJ2-2; D: NA; length: 15; DNA: TGTGCCAGCAGTGAATTTATCTTTGGGGCCGGGGAGCTGTTTTTT; CDR3: CASSEFIFGAGELFF
V: TRBV5-4; size: NA; J: TRBJ2-1; D: TRBD2; length: 16; DNA: TGTGCCAGCAGCCCCGCGGGTCGGGTAGCGGGAGATGAGCAGTTCTTC; CDR3: CASSPAGRVAGDEQFF
V: TRBV4-3; size: NA; J: TRBJ1-6; D: TRBD1; length: 15; DNA: TGCGCCAGCAGCCTTCGACAGGGGTGGAATTCACCCCTCCACTTT; CDR3: CASSLRQGWNSPLHF
V: TRBV28; size: NA; J: TRBJ2-7; D: NA; length: 13; DNA: TGTGCCAGCAGTTCCTGGACGGGCTACGAGCAGTACTTC; CDR3: CASSSWTGYEQYF